This T cell receptor beta chain was obtained from a study of cytotoxic CD8 clonotypes in ibrutinib-treated CLL. Findings and limits, study-wide: Exceeding age-matched healthy donors, baseline clonality also tracked the counts of circulating CD8+ T cells.

Details on this clone: The antigen is not known.

Profiling relied on immunoSEQ multiplex PCR, and the TCRdb table lists in-frame clones only, not all of them. The table records some 150,000 clones, about 72% of them present only once. The germline gives CDR1 LNHDA, CDR2 SQIVND (reference sequence). The CDR3 is 15 residues long. The ends were cut back, 5 bases at V and 0 bases at J, with 11 bases in the middle. This TCR derives from a human donor with chronic lymphocytic leukemia. The rearrangement joins TRBV19 to TRBJ2-4; D is uncertain. Sequences were derived from PBMCs, sampled after 12 months of ibrutinib treatment. The CDR3 DNA reads as TGTGCCAGTAGTCCCCGCCGACTAGCCAAAAACATTCAGTACTTC. This sequence encodes CASSPRRLAKNIQYF.